This T cell receptor (beta chain) was sequenced for a study of blood T cell repertoires in COVID-19. Across the study: The cDNA or gDNA used as material had been derived from T cells, B-cell-depleted T cells, or PBMCs.

The repertoire was sequenced with immunoSEQ multiplex PCR; TCRdb's copy has only in-frame clones and lacks some. The sample holds about 240,000 clones, about four fifths seen once. This CDR3 has 15 residues. The V gene lost 1 base and the J gene lost 0 bases, with 4 bases spanning the gap. Germline V CDR1 and CDR2: SGHDN, FVKESK. Sequences were obtained from peripheral blood. This chain links TRBV14 with TRBJ1-6, with unresolved D. The receptor was isolated from a woman older than 75 with COVID-19, enrolled during active disease. The CDR3 DNA sequence: TGTGCCAGCAGCCAAGCGAGCTCCTATAATTCACCCCTCCACTTT. Its protein is CASSQASSYNSPLHF. Using reference TRBV14 and TRBJ1-6 for the parts outside the CDR3, the full variable domain is EAGVTQFPSHSVIEKGQTVTLRCDPISGHDNLYWYRRVMGKEIKFLLHFVKESKQDESGMPNNRFLAERTGGTYSTLKVQPAELEDSGVYFCASSQASSYNSPLHFGNGTRLTVT.